The 4 T cell receptor beta chains presented below share a single source sample, sequenced in a study of shared clonotypes between healthy human individuals. TCRdb keeps only in-frame clones here, not all; method: immunoSEQ multiplex PCR. The sample holds 2 million to 2.5 million clones, around 90% seen once. Material: naive CD4+ T cells from PBMCs. Subset noted: CD45RA+ positively selected. The receptor source for this set is a man between 18 and 35 years old in good health. Some clones in this sample may be carry-over from other donors' samples.

This rearrangement joins TRBV27 to TRBJ1-3; 7 bases match TRBD1. Germline V gene data show CDR1 as MNHEY and CDR2 as SMNVEV (reference sequence). With V trimmed by 2 bases and J by 0 bases, 10 bases remained unmatched. The CDR3 loop spans 18 amino acids. CDR3 bases: TGTGCCAGCAGTTTAATTTCGACAGGGTACCACTCTGGAAACACCATATATTTT. It translates to CASSLISTGYHSGNTIYF.

Only a few counts were recorded for this clone. Distinct nucleotide sequences in the sample also encode this CDR3. This chain uses TRBV18 with TRBJ1-1; D ambiguous. The CDR3 length is 13 residues. V was shortened by 4 bases and J by 0 bases, with 6 bases between the two germline ends. Looked up from germline, CDR1 is KGHSH and CDR2 is LQKENI. In DNA form, the CDR3 reads TGTGCCAGCTCACAGGGAGTGAACACTGAAGCTTTCTTT. Its protein product is CASSQGVNTEAFF. Drawing the rest from reference TRBV18 and TRBJ1-1, the complete variable domain is NAGVMQNPRHLVRRRGQEARLRCSPMKGHSHVYWYRQLPEEGLKFMVYLQKENIIDESGMPKERFSAEFPKEGPSILRIQQVVRGDSAAYFCASSQGVNTEAFFGQGTRLTVV.

Details on this clone: The identical CDR3 is also encoded by other nucleotide sequences in the sample. The V gene is TRBV5-1, the J gene TRBJ2-3, with D maybe TRBD2 (5 bases). CDR1 SGHRS and CDR2 YFSETQ come from the germline V gene. This CDR3 contains 15 residues. V lost 0 bases, J lost 6 bases, and 14 bases lay in between. The DNA for the CDR3 is TGCGCCAGCAGCTTGGCCGGCGGCCCGGGGGATACGCAGTATTTT. Encoded protein: CASSLAGGPGDTQYF.

V usage is TRBV7-8 and J usage is TRBJ1-2; no definite D call. This CDR3 is 14 amino acids long. The ends were cut back, 3 bases at V and 4 bases at J, with 12 bases in the middle. In germline, CDR1 is SGHVS, CDR2 FQNEAQ. For the CDR3, the DNA is TGTGCCAGCAGCTTGGACCCCCCTAGCTATGGCTACACCTTC. This gives the protein CASSLDPPSYGYTF.